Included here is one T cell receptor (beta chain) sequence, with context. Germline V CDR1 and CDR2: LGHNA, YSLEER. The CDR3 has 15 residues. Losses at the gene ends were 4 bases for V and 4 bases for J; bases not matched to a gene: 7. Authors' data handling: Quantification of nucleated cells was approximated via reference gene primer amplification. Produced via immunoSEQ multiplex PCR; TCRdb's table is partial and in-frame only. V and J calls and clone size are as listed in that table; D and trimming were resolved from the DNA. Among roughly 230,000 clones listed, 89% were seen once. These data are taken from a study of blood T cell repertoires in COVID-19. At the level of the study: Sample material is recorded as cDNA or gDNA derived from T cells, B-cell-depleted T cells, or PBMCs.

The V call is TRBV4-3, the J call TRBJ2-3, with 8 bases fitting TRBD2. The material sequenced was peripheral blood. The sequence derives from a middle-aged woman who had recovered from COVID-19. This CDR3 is CASSPSGRGSDTQYF. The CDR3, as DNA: TGCGCCAGCAGCCCGAGCGGGAGAGGATCAGATACGCAGTATTTT.